These T cell receptor beta chains were read from a single sample in a study of blood T cell repertoires in COVID-19. Libraries were prepared by immunoSEQ multiplex PCR; TCRdb keeps only in-frame clonotypes and omits some of them. In the table there are 130,000 to 150,000 clones, approximately 84% of which are singletons. Sequenced material: peripheral blood. These receptors were collected from a woman older than 75 in a cohort sampled during active or convalescent COVID-19. CDR3s include the opening cysteine and the closing phenylalanine or tryptophan. A D gene is named only where the DNA matches it firmly. A row's size may be missing; if present it is once, few, many or a size class.

v_call	d_call	clone_size	j_call	cdr3_nt	cdr3_aa
TRBV5-1	NA	NA	TRBJ2-2	TGCGCCAGCAGCTTGGGCAGGGAACACACCGGGGAGCTGTTTTTT	CASSLGREHTGELFF
TRBV2	TRBD1	NA	TRBJ2-1	TGTGCCAGCAGTGTTCGGGGACAGGGCTGGAATGAGCAGTTCTTC	CASSVRGQGWNEQFF
TRBV2	NA	NA	TRBJ2-5	TGTGCCAGCAGTAGGGACAATAGGGAGACCCAGTACTTC	CASSRDNRETQYF
TRBV4-1	NA	NA	TRBJ1-5	TGCGCCAGCAGCCAAGATCCAAATAGCAATCAGCCCCAGCATTTT	CASSQDPNSNQPQHF
TRBV9	TRBD1	NA	TRBJ2-6	TGTGCCAGCAGCGTAAGTAGGGACAGGATAGACTCTGGGGCCAACGTCCTGACTTTC	CASSVSRDRIDSGANVLTF
TRBV9	NA	NA	TRBJ2-5	TGTGCCAGCAGCGGCAGGCGGGCCCAAGAGACCCAGTACTTC	CASSGRRAQETQYF
TRBV19	TRBD1	NA	TRBJ1-1	TGTGCCAGTATCAGGACAGGGGGCAAAAATATGGACACTGAAGCTTTCTTT	CASIRTGGKNMDTEAFF
TRBV2	TRBD1	once	TRBJ1-5	TGTGCCAGCAGTCGACAGGGTCGCAATCAGCCCCAGCATTTT	CASSRQGRNQPQHF
TRBV30	TRBD1	few	TRBJ1-6	TGTGCCTGGAGCCGGGACAGAAGGACTAATTCACCCCTCCACTTT	CAWSRDRRTNSPLHF
TRBV7-2	TRBD2	NA	TRBJ2-5	TGTGCCAGCAGCTTACTAGCGGGGAGGGAGACCCAGTACTTC	CASSLLAGRETQYF
TRBV5-1	TRBD1	NA	TRBJ1-2	TGCGCCAGCAGCCCCTGGCAGGGGGATGGCTACACCTTC	CASSPWQGDGYTF
TRBV5-1	TRBD1	NA	TRBJ1-2	TGCGCCAACATTAGACAGGGGGCGCCTAACTATGGCTACACCTTC	CANIRQGAPNYGYTF
TRBV25-1	TRBD1	NA	TRBJ2-5	TGTGCCAGCAGAGCAGGGGGAGTTATGCGAGAGACCCAGTACTTC	CASRAGGVMRETQYF
TRBV6-2/TRBV6-3	NA	NA	TRBJ1-6	TGTGCCAGCAGCAAACACCTTAATTCACCCCTCCACTTT	CASSKHLNSPLHF
TRBV5-1	NA	NA	TRBJ1-5	TGCGCCAGCAGCTTCACCGGAGAACCCAATCAGCCCCAGCATTTT	CASSFTGEPNQPQHF
TRBV5-4	NA	NA	TRBJ2-1	TGTGCCAGCAGCTTGGACGGCTACCGAGCTGGGCCCTCCTACAATGAGCAGTTCTTC	CASSLDGYRAGPSYNEQFF
TRBV3-1/TRBV3-2	TRBD2	NA	TRBJ2-1	TGTGCCAGCACGAGGGAGACCGGGACTACTAACTCCTACAATGAGCAGTTCTTC	CASTRETGTTNSYNEQFF
TRBV6-5	NA	NA	TRBJ1-2	TGTGCCAGCATGATGACAGACCTCTATGGCTACACCTTC	CASMMTDLYGYTF
TRBV24-1	TRBD2	NA	TRBJ2-5	TGTGCCACCAGTGATAAGGTAGCGGGGGCTCCGGAGACCCAGTACTTC	CATSDKVAGAPETQYF
TRBV2	TRBD1	NA	TRBJ1-2	TGTGCCAGCAGTGGGTCGACAGGGGGCAACTATGGCTACACCTTC	CASSGSTGGNYGYTF
TRBV4-2	TRBD1	NA	TRBJ1-3	TGTGCCAGCAGCCCTCACCTACAGGGGTCCTCTGGAAACACCATATATTTT	CASSPHLQGSSGNTIYF
TRBV5-5	TRBD1	NA	TRBJ1-2	TGTGCCAGCAGCCAAAGAGGGGGCGGTGGCTACACCTTC	CASSQRGGGGYTF
TRBV19	NA	NA	TRBJ2-3	TGTGCCAGTAGGAGATACTCTAGCACAGATACGCAGTATTTT	CASRRYSSTDTQYF
TRBV6-6	NA	NA	TRBJ2-3	TGTGCCAGCAGTTACGTGTCCGGGGGCACAGATACGCAGTATTTT	CASSYVSGGTDTQYF
TRBV6-2/TRBV6-3	NA	NA	TRBJ2-1	TGTGCCAGCAGTTACTCCCCGGGTTTAAGCGCGGCGAAATACAATGAGCAGTTCTTC	CASSYSPGLSAAKYNEQFF
TRBV19	TRBD1	NA	TRBJ2-3	TGTGCCAGTACTGAGGGGGCGCACACAGATACGCAGTATTTT	CASTEGAHTDTQYF
TRBV4-3	NA	NA	TRBJ1-2	TGCGCCAGCAGCCAAGGACAACGCTATGGCTACACCTTC	CASSQGQRYGYTF
TRBV12-3/TRBV12-4	TRBD1	NA	TRBJ1-1	TGTGCCAGCATACGGACAGGGGTGACTGAAGCTTTCTTT	CASIRTGVTEAFF
TRBV5-4	TRBD2	few	TRBJ2-7	TGTGCCAGCAGCTTGGAGAGCGGGGGGCGGTACGAGCAGTACTTC	CASSLESGGRYEQYF
TRBV4-2	TRBD1	NA	TRBJ1-1	TGTGCCAGCAGCCAAACGACAGGGGGTAGGAACACTGAAGCTTTCTTT	CASSQTTGGRNTEAFF
TRBV3-1/TRBV3-2	NA	NA	TRBJ1-5	TGTGCCAGCAGCCTTAACAGGGTTCAGCCCCAGCATTTT	CASSLNRVQPQHF
TRBV19	NA	NA	TRBJ1-1	TGTGCCAGTAGTATCCGTGGTTCGCGGACTGAAGCTTTCTTT	CASSIRGSRTEAFF
TRBV30	NA	NA	TRBJ1-1	TGTGCCTGGAGTGTACTGAAGAGAAACACTGAAGCTTTCTTT	CAWSVLKRNTEAFF
TRBV5-4	TRBD1	NA	TRBJ2-2	TGTGCCAGCAGCCGGGACAGGGTAGGCACCGGGGAGCTGTTTTTT	CASSRDRVGTGELFF
TRBV6-2/TRBV6-3	TRBD1	once	TRBJ1-5	TGTGCCAGCAGTCGCCCTGGACAGGGTGCGGGACAGCCCCAGCATTTT	CASSRPGQGAGQPQHF
TRBV11-2	NA	NA	TRBJ1-4	TGTGCCAGCAGCTTAGAGAATAGAGAAAAACTGTTTTTT	CASSLENREKLFF
TRBV5-1	NA	NA	TRBJ1-3	TGCGCCAGCACCCAGGGCAATCATGGAAACACCATATATTTT	CASTQGNHGNTIYF
TRBV5-6	NA	NA	TRBJ1-2	TGTGCCAGCAGCTCAAAACGGGGGGGCTCTAACTATGGCTACACCTTC	CASSSKRGGSNYGYTF
TRBV10-3	NA	few	TRBJ2-3	TGTGCCATCAGTGAGTCGAGCCCCCCTACGCAGTATTTT	CAISESSPPTQYF
TRBV3-1/TRBV3-2	NA	NA	TRBJ2-1	TGTGCCAGCAGCCAATGGACCGGGAGCAGCAATGAGCAGTTCTTC	CASSQWTGSSNEQFF
TRBV11-2	NA	NA	TRBJ1-2	TGTGCCAGCAGACGCAGTCAAAACTATGGCTACACCTTC	CASRRSQNYGYTF
TRBV7-9	TRBD1	NA	TRBJ1-4	TGTGCCAGCAGCCGACGACAGGGGGCTGGTGAAAAACTGTTTTTT	CASSRRQGAGEKLFF
TRBV28	TRBD1	once	TRBJ1-2	TGTGCCAGCAGTTTACAGGGGGCGAGTGGCTACACCTTC	CASSLQGASGYTF
TRBV18	NA	NA	TRBJ1-6	TGTGCCAGCTCACGACAGGTCAATTCACCCCTCCACTTT	CASSRQVNSPLHF
TRBV7-9	TRBD2	NA	TRBJ2-3	TGTGCCAGCAGCTTAGGGTCTGGGACTAGCGGGGCGGTAGATACGCAGTATTTT	CASSLGSGTSGAVDTQYF
TRBV18	NA	NA	TRBJ1-5	TGTGCCAGCTCACCAGGGGTACAGGGCGTTTTGAAAAATCAGCCCCAGCATTTT	CASSPGVQGVLKNQPQHF
TRBV7-8	TRBD1	NA	TRBJ2-6	TGTGCCAGCAGCGTTCGGACAGGGAGCTCTGGGGCCAACGTCCTGACTTTC	CASSVRTGSSGANVLTF
TRBV7-3	TRBD2	NA	TRBJ2-2	TGTGCCAGCAGCCCCGGGGGGATTGCCGGGGAGCTGTTTTTT	CASSPGGIAGELFF
TRBV4-2	TRBD2	NA	TRBJ2-3	TGTGCCAGCAGCCAAGAATCTCAGCGGGGGGGCGGGACAGATACGCAGTATTTT	CASSQESQRGGGTDTQYF
TRBV11-3	NA	NA	TRBJ2-7	TGTGCCAGCAGCGTGGGGCCAGGGCCCTACGAGCAGTACTTC	CASSVGPGPYEQYF